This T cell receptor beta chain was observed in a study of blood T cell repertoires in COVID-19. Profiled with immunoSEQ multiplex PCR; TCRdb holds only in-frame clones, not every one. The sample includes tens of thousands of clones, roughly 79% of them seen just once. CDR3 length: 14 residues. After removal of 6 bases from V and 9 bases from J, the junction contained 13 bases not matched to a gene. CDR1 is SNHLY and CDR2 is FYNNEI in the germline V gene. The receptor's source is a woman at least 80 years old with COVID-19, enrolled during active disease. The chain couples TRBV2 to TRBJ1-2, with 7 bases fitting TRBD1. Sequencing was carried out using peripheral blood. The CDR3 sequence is CASRETGQDFCYTF. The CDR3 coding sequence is TGTGCCAGCAGGGAAACCGGACAGGACTTCTGCTACACCTTC.